These 7 T cell receptor beta chains share one sample of origin, sequenced in a study of T-cell reconstitution after alpha-beta-depleted transplantation in children. The authors prepared the TCRbeta library with unique molecular identifiers. TCRdb ran MiXCR on the PCR reads and lists one entry per CDR3 protein. This sample carries approximately 300,000 distinct CDR3 sequences, around 10% of them seen once, and the ten largest clones take around 20%. Sequencing was performed on peripheral blood, taken 180 days after TCRalphabeta/CD19-depleted stem cell transplant. These receptors were obtained from a male patient between 2 and 10 years old who had a stem cell transplant for chronic granulomatous disease, so the T cells may come from the graft donor.

This clonotype was recorded at least ten times. The chain joins TRBV28 to TRBJ2-7, with TRBD2 matching over 11 bases. Germline loops: CDR1 MDHEN, CDR2 SYDVKM. There are 15 residues in the CDR3. J lost 5 bases, V lost 6 bases, and 9 bases had no gene match. CDR3 nucleotide sequence: TGTGCCAGCAGATTACTAGCGGGAGCCCGGGACGAGCAGTACTTC. Residues: CASRLLAGARDEQYF.

This clonotype was seen at least ten times. The J gene is TRBJ1-3, the V gene TRBV12-3 or TRBV12-4, with D hard to call. Trimming cost V 1 base and J 0 bases, with 13 bases left between them. This CDR3 has 17 amino acids. This chain's CDR3 is CASSLVNWRHSGNTIYF. For the CDR3, the DNA is TGTGCCAGCAGTTTAGTCAATTGGCGCCACTCTGGAAACACCATATATTTT.

This clonotype occurred many times. This chain joins TRBV20-1 and TRBJ1-6; maybe TRBD1 (6 bases). The CDR3 has 13 amino acids. Trimming pared 1 base from V and 7 bases from J, leaving 8 bases between. Germline V gene sequence: CDR1 DFQATT, CDR2 SNEGSKA (reference sequence). The CDR3 nucleotides read TGCAGTGCTAGAGCAGGGGAGAATTCACCCCTCCACTTT. The encoded protein is CSARAGENSPLHF.

Remarks on this clonotype: With a much larger clone just one base away, this may be a read error. The gene calls are TRBV20-1 and TRBJ2-3; D is possibly TRBD1 (6 bases). The CDR3 is 19 amino acids. Germline V lookup: CDR1 DFQATT, CDR2 SNEGSKA (reference sequence). The CDR3 region has the DNA TGCTGTGCTAGAGATTTCGGGTCAACAGGGTTAGAGAGCACAGATACGCAGTATTTT. Translating it yields CCARDFGSTGLESTDTQYF.

The sample holds many counts of this clonotype. The chain recombines TRBV5-1 with TRBJ2-5; D not certain. Germline V lookup: CDR1 SGHRS, CDR2 YFSETQ. With 1 base removed from V and 5 bases from J, the gap between germline ends came to 9 bases. This CDR3 spans 13 amino acids. As DNA, the CDR3 is TGCGCCAGCAGCTTGCAGTCGGAGGAGACCCAGTACTTC. Its translation is CASSLQSEETQYF.

This clonotype showed up many times. This chain uses TRBV29-1 with TRBJ2-1; D remains unclear. Trimming stripped 1 base from V and 12 bases from J, with 4 bases between. The V gene's germline CDR1 is SQVTM and CDR2 ANQGSEA. CDR3 length: 9 residues. The CDR3 DNA sequence: TGCAGCGTTGAAGTCGGGCAGTTCTTC. Amino acid sequence: CSVEVGQFF.

This clonotype was counted at least ten times. The rearrangement uses TRBV12-5 and TRBJ2-1, with TRBD2 matching 8 bases. Germline CDR1 reads LGHNT; CDR2 reads FRNRAP. Trimming cost V 7 bases and J 8 bases; bases outside gene matches: 7. This CDR3 comprises 13 residues. The CDR3 here is CASVLEREHEQFF. For the CDR3, the DNA is TGTGCTAGTGTCCTCGAGCGGGAGCATGAGCAGTTCTTC.